This TCR beta chain was found in a study of blood T cells in healthy people across ages. From germline, CDR1 is SGHNT and CDR2 YYREEE (reference sequence). CDR3 size: 15 residues. This clonotype has just a few counts. Alongside a J-beta primer mix, a sample-barcoded 5' primer served in a second PCR lasting roughly 6 to 12 cycles. TCRdb re-derived calls from the 5' RACE reads in MiXCR, one entry per CDR3 protein. Of around 800,000 distinct CDR3 sequences listed, approximately 59% are singletons. This clonotype originated in a man aged 25-40 years in good health. Sequencing was done on a sample of blood. This chain joins TRBV5-4 and TRBJ2-1; 7 positions match TRBD1. The better agreement between TRBJ2-7 and the DNA end casts doubt on the J call. The CDR3: CASSLGTGIYNEQYF. Here the CDR3 DNA reads TGTGCCAGCAGCTTGGGGACAGGCATCTACAATGAGCAGTACTTC.